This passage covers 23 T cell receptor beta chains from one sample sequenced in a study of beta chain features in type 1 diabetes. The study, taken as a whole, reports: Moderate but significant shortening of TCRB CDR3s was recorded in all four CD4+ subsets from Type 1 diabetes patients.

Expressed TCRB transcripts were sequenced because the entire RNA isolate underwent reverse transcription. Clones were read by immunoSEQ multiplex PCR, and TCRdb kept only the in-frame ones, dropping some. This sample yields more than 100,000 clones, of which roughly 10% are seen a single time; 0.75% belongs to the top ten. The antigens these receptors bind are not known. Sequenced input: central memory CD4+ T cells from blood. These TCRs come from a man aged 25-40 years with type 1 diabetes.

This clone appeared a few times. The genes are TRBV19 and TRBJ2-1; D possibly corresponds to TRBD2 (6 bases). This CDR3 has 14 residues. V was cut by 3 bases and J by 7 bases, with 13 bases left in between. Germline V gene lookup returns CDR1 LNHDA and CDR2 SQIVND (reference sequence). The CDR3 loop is CASSMTRSKNEQFF. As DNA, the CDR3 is TGTGCCAGTAGTATGACTAGATCTAAGAATGAGCAGTTCTTC.

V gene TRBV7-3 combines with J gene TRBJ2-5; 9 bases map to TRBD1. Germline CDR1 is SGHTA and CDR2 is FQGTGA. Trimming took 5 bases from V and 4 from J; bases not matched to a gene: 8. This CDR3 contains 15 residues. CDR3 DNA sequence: TGTGCCAGCAGCCTTTTGGACAGGGGAACAGAGACCCAGTACTTC. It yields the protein CASSLLDRGTETQYF.

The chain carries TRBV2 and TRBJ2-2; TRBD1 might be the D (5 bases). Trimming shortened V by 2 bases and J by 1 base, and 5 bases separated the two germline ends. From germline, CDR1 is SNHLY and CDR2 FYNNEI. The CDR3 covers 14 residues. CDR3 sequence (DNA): TGTGCCAGCAGTGAACAGGGGAACACCGGGGAGCTGTTTTTT. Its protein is CASSEQGNTGELFF.

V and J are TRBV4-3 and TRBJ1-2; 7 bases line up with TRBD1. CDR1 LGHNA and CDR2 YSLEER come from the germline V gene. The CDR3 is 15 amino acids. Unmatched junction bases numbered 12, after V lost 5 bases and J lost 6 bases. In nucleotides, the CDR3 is TGCGCCAGCAGCACGGAGACAGGGCCTCTTAATGGCTACACCTTC. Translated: CASSTETGPLNGYTF.

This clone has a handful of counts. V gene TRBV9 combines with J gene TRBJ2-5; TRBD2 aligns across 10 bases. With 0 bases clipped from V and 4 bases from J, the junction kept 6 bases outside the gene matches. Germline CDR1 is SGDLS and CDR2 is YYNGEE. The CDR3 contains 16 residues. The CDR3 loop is CASSVDSGGSGETQYF. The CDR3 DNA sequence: TGTGCCAGCAGCGTAGATAGCGGGGGGTCCGGAGAGACCCAGTACTTC.

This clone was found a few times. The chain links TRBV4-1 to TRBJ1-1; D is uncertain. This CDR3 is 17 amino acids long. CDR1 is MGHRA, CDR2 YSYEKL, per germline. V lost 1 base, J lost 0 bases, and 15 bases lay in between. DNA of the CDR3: TGCGCCAGCAGCCAAGTCGATCTCGGTTTCATGAACACTGAAGCTTTCTTT. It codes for CASSQVDLGFMNTEAFF.

The CDR3 sequence is CASSASENQPQHF. CDR3 sequence (DNA): TGTGCCAGCAGTGCGTCAGAAAATCAGCCCCAGCATTTT. V and J are TRBV2 and TRBJ1-5; the D is unclear. Trimming cost V 4 bases and J 4 bases, with 8 bases left between them. Germline CDR1 and CDR2: SNHLY and FYNNEI. This CDR3 region has 13 residues.

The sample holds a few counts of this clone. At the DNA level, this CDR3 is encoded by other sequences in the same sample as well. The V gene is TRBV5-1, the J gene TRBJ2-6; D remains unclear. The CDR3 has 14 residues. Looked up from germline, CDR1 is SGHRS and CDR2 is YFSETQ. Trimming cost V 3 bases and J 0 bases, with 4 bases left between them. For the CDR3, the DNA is TGCGCCAGCAGCTCGTCCTCTGGGGCCAACGTCCTGACTTTC. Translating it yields CASSSSSGANVLTF.

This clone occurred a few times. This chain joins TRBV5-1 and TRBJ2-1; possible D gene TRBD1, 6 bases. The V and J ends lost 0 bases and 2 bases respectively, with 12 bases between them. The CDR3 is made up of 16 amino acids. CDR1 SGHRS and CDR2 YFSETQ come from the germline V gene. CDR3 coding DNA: TGCGCCAGCAGCTTGGATCCTACAGGGACCTACAATGAGCAGTTCTTC. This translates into CASSLDPTGTYNEQFF.

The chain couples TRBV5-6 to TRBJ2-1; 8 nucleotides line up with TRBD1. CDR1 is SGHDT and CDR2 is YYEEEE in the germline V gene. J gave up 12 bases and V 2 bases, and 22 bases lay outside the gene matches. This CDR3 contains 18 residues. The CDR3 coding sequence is TGTGCCAGCAGCTTAATTGGGCAGGGGGCGAGAGGGGGCTATCGGCAGTTCTTC. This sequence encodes CASSLIGQGARGGYRQFF.

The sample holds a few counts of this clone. The CDR3 DNA follows: TGTGCCAGCAGCGTCGAGATGAACACTGAAGCTTTCTTT. This sequence encodes CASSVEMNTEAFF. This chain connects TRBV9 to TRBJ1-1, with unresolved D. The V and J ends lost 2 bases and 0 bases respectively, with 5 bases between them. This CDR3 contains 13 residues. The germline V gene encodes CDR1 SGDLS and CDR2 YYNGEE.

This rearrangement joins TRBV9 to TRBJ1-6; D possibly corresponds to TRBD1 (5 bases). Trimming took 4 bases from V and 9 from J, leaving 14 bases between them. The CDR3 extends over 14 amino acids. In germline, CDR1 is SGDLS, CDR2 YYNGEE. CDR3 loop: CASSLDQGSSPLHF. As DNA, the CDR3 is TGTGCCAGCAGCCTGGATCAGGGAAGTTCACCCCTCCACTTT.

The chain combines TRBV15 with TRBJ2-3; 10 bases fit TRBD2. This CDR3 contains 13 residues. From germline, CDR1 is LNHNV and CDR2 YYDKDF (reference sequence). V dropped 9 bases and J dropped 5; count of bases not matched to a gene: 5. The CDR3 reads CATERGGQDTQYF. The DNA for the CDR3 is TGTGCCACGGAGCGGGGGGGCCAAGATACGCAGTATTTT.

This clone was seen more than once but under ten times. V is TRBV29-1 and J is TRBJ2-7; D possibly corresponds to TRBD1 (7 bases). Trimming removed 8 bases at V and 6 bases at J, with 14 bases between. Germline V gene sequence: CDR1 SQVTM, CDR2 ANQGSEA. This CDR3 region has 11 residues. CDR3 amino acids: CSSRRGREQYF. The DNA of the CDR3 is TGCAGCTCGAGGAGGGGGCGCGAGCAGTACTTC.

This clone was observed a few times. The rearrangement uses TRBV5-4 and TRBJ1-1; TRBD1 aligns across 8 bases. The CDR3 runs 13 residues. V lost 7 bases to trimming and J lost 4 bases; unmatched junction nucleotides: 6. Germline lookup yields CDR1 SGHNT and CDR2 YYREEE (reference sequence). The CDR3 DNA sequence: TGTGCCAGCGGAGGACAGGGAGGCACTGAAGCTTTCTTT. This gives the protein CASGGQGGTEAFF. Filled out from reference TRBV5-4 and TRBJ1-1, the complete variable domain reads ETGVTQSPTHLIKTRGQQVTLRCSSQSGHNTVSWYQQALGQGPQFIFQYYREEENGRGNFPPRFSGLQFPNYSSELNVNALELDDSALYLCASGGQGGTEAFFGQGTRLTVV.

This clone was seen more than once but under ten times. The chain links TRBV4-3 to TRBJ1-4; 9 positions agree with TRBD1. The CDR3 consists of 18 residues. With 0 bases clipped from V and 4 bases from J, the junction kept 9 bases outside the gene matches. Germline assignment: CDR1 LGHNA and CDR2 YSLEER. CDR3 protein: CASSQEKQGAGGNEKLFF. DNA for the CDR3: TGCGCCAGCAGCCAAGAAAAACAGGGGGCGGGAGGTAATGAAAAACTGTTTTTT.

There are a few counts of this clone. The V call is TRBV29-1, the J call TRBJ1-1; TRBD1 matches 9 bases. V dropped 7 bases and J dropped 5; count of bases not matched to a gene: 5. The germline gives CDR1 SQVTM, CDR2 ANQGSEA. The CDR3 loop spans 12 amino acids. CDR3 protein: CSAVDRGTEAFF. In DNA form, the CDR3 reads TGCAGCGCCGTCGACAGGGGGACTGAAGCTTTCTTT. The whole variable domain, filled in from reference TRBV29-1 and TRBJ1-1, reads SAVISQKPSRDICQRGTSLTIQCQVDSQVTMMFWYRQQPGQSLTLIATANQGSEATYESGFVIDKFPISRPNLTFSTLTVSNMSPEDSSIYLCSAVDRGTEAFFGQGTRLTVV.

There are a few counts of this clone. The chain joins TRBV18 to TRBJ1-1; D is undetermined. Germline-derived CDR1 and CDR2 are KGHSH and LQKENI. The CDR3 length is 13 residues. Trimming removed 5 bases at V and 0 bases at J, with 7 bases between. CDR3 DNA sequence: TGTGCCAGCTCAGACCAGGTGAACACTGAAGCTTTCTTT. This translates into CASSDQVNTEAFF.

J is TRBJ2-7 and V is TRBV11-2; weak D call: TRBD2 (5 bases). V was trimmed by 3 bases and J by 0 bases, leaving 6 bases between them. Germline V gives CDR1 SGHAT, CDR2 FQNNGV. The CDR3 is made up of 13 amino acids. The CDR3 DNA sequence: TGTGCCAGCAGCTTGGGAGCCTCCTACGAGCAGTACTTC. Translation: CASSLGASYEQYF.

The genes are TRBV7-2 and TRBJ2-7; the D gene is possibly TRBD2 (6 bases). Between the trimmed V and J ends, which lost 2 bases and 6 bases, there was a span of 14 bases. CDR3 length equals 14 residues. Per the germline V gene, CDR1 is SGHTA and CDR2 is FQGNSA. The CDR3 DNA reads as TGTGCCAGCAGCTTAATGGCGGGGCCCGCCGAGCAGTACTTC. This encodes CASSLMAGPAEQYF.

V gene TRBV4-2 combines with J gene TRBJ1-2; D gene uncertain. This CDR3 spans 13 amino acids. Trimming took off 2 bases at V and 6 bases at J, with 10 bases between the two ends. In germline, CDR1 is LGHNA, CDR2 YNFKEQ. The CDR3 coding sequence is TGTGCCAGCAGCCAACTCTCCACGGATGGCTACACCTTC. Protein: CASSQLSTDGYTF.

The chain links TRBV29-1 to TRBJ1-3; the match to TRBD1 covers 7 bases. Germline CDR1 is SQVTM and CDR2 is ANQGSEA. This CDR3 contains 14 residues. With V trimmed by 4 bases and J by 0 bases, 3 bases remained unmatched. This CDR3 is CSVGGGNSGNTIYF. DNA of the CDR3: TGCAGCGTTGGAGGGGGCAACTCTGGAAACACCATATATTTT.

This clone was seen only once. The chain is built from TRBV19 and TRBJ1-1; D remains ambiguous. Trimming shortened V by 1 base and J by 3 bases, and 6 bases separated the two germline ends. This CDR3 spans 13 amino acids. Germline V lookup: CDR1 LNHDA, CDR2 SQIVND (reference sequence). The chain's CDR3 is CASSIGRDTEAFF. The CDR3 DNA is TGTGCCAGTAGTATAGGTCGGGACACTGAAGCTTTCTTT. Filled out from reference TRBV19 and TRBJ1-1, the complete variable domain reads DGGITQSPKYLFRKEGQNVTLSCEQNLNHDAMYWYRQDPGQGLRLIYYSQIVNDFQKGDIAEGYSVSREKKESFPLTVTSAQKNPTAFYLCASSIGRDTEAFFGQGTRLTVV.